One sample yielded the 21 T cell receptor beta chains listed below, sequenced in a study of blood T cell repertoires in COVID-19. Measured with immunoSEQ multiplex PCR; TCRdb has only the in-frame clones, and not every one. In the table there are 110,000 to 150,000 clones, around 73% of which are singletons. Sequencing used PBMCs or T cells enriched from blood (not recorded which). All receptors come from a woman aged 45 to 65 who had recovered from COVID-19.

The chain combines TRBV11-1 with TRBJ1-1; 7 bases agree with TRBD1. The CDR3 extends over 14 amino acids. V was pared by 0 bases and J by 7 bases, with 5 bases of the junction left unmatched. Germline V gene lookup returns CDR1 SGHAT and CDR2 FQDESV (reference sequence). CDR3 protein: CASSLALAGGEAFF. The CDR3 DNA sequence: TGTGCCAGCAGCTTAGCGCTGGCAGGGGGTGAAGCTTTCTTT.

This clone has at least ten counts. This chain joins TRBV7-8 and TRBJ2-2; D uncertain. V shed 6 bases and J shed 1 base, with 15 bases lying between them. The CDR3 spans 16 residues. From germline, CDR1 is SGHVS and CDR2 FQNEAQ. The CDR3 loop is CASRALGNLNTGELFF. DNA of the CDR3: TGTGCCAGCAGGGCCTTGGGCAACTTGAACACCGGGGAGCTGTTTTTT.

The CDR3 DNA reads as TGTGCCAGCAACTATGGAGGGCAGGGTGGCTACACCTTC. Its translation: CASNYGGQGGYTF. The rearrangement links TRBV12-3 or TRBV12-4 to TRBJ1-2, with D possibly TRBD1 on 5 matching bases. The germline V and J ends were trimmed by 7 bases and 7 bases, with 16 bases remaining between them. The CDR3 is 13 residues long.

V usage is TRBV7-2 and J usage is TRBJ2-3; D perhaps matches TRBD1 (6 bases). Germline V gene lookup returns CDR1 SGHTA and CDR2 FQGNSA. Trimming removed 0 bases from V and 2 bases from J, with 15 bases in between. This CDR3 comprises 17 residues. The CDR3 region has the DNA TGTGCCAGCAGCTTAGCGCGACAGGATTCCCTCACAGATACGCAGTATTTT. It encodes CASSLARQDSLTDTQYF.

The chain has TRBV5-1 and TRBJ2-3; 12 bases are shared with TRBD2. Germline V gene data show CDR1 as SGHRS and CDR2 as YFSETQ. J was trimmed by 1 base and V by 0 bases; bases with no gene match: 0. The CDR3 has 16 residues. CDR3: CASSLASGGGTDTQYF. CDR3 DNA: TGCGCCAGCAGCTTGGCTAGCGGGGGGGGCACAGATACGCAGTATTTT.

This clone has a handful of counts. CDR3 nucleotides: TGTGCCAGCAGCCCGCGGTTCCAGACAGCAGCGAACACCGGGGAGCTGTTTTTT. Translating gives CASSPRFQTAANTGELFF. This sequence joins TRBV11-2 and TRBJ2-2; D possibly corresponds to TRBD1 (5 bases). Trimming left V 5 bases short and J 0 bases short, with 19 bases between. Germline CDR1 reads SGHAT; CDR2 reads FQNNGV. This CDR3 has 18 amino acids.

The V and J genes are TRBV28 and TRBJ2-3; 7 bases are shared with TRBD1. With 3 bases clipped from V and 1 base from J, the junction kept 7 bases outside the gene matches. CDR1 is MDHEN, CDR2 SYDVKM, per germline. This CDR3 has 16 amino acids. The CDR3 DNA sequence: TGTGCCAGCAGTTTTCCGAGACAGGGAGGCACAGATACGCAGTATTTT. This gives the protein CASSFPRQGGTDTQYF. Supplemented by reference TRBV28 and TRBJ2-3, the full variable domain reads DVKVTQSSRYLVKRTGEKVFLECVQDMDHENMFWYRQDPGLGLRLIYFSYDVKMKEKGDIPEGYSVSREKKERFSLILESASTNQTSMYLCASSFPRQGGTDTQYFGPGTRLTVL.

Here the CDR3 reads CASSLVRGRGGTEAFF. In DNA form, the CDR3 reads TGTGCCAGCAGCTTGGTCAGGGGGCGAGGCGGCACTGAAGCTTTCTTT. The rearrangement joins TRBV5-6 to TRBJ1-1; 8 bases are shared with TRBD1. This CDR3 contains 16 residues. In germline, CDR1 is SGHDT, CDR2 YYEEEE. V was pared by 0 bases and J by 4 bases, with 8 bases of the junction left unmatched.

The V gene is TRBV27, the J gene TRBJ2-7; TRBD1 might be the D (6 bases). Germline lookup yields CDR1 MNHEY and CDR2 SMNVEV (reference sequence). CDR3 length: 13 residues. Deletions cut 5 bases from V and 2 bases from J, with 10 bases between. The CDR3: CASSPRTAYEQYF. CDR3 coding DNA: TGTGCCAGCAGTCCGAGGACAGCCTACGAGCAGTACTTC.

This clone was found once. This chain links TRBV5-4 with TRBJ2-2; TRBD2 might be the D (5 bases). The CDR3 contains 14 residues. Germline values: CDR1 SGHNT, CDR2 YYREEE (reference sequence). With 2 bases removed from V and 4 bases from J, the gap between germline ends came to 9 bases. The CDR3 sequence is CASSLRAGTGELFF. In nucleotides, the CDR3 is TGTGCCAGCAGCTTACGGGCGGGCACCGGGGAGCTGTTTTTT.

This clone was counted once. This chain uses TRBV2 with TRBJ2-5; D gene uncertain. This CDR3 contains 11 residues. CDR1 is SNHLY and CDR2 is FYNNEI in the germline V gene. V was clipped by 8 bases and J by 5 bases, with 9 bases between them. The CDR3 reads CASGQIETQYF. The CDR3 region has the DNA TGTGCCAGCGGTCAGATCGAGACCCAGTACTTC.

Here the CDR3 reads CASSGEFSGNTIYF. In DNA, the CDR3 is TGTGCCAGCAGTGGGGAGTTCTCTGGAAACACCATATATTTT. The V and J genes are TRBV2 and TRBJ1-3; D gene uncertain. The CDR3 contains 14 residues. Trimming cost V 4 bases and J 0 bases, with 7 bases left between them. Germline V gene sequence: CDR1 SNHLY, CDR2 FYNNEI.

The V call is TRBV5-1, the J call TRBJ1-3; D is unresolved. This CDR3 is built from 14 residues. Per germline, CDR1 SGHRS and CDR2 YFSETQ. Trimming removed 0 bases at V and 0 bases at J, with 4 bases between. CDR3 sequence reads: CASSLGASGNTIYF. The CDR3 coding sequence is TGCGCCAGCAGCTTGGGGGCCTCTGGAAACACCATATATTTT.

This chain links TRBV10-2 with TRBJ2-1, with TRBD2 matching 8 bases. The CDR3 totals 14 residues. Germline V lookup: CDR1 WSHSY, CDR2 SAAADI. V was pared by 7 bases and J by 5 bases, with 7 bases of the junction left unmatched. The DNA of the CDR3 is TGCGCCAGCAATACCGGGACTAGGCACAATGAGCAGTTCTTC. It specifies CASNTGTRHNEQFF.

This chain connects TRBV6-5 to TRBJ1-2; 11 bases align to TRBD1. CDR1 is MNHEY and CDR2 is SVGAGI in the germline V gene. With 8 bases clipped from V and 5 bases from J, the junction kept 4 bases outside the gene matches. The CDR3 extends over 13 amino acids. The CDR3 sequence: CASGRDRGYGYTF. Written as DNA, the CDR3 is TGTGCCAGCGGAAGGGACAGGGGGTATGGCTACACCTTC.

The V gene is TRBV2, the J gene TRBJ1-3, with TRBD1 as a possible D gene (5 bases). Trimming shortened V by 10 bases and J by 0 bases, and 19 bases separated the two germline ends. The V gene's germline CDR1 is SNHLY and CDR2 FYNNEI. The CDR3 extends over 16 amino acids. The CDR3 nucleotides are TGTGCCACAAGAGGACACCTATGGAGCTCTGGAAACACCATATATTTT. Translated: CATRGHLWSSGNTIYF.

J is TRBJ1-2 and V is TRBV15; 8 bases are shared with TRBD1. The CDR3 extends over 17 amino acids. Germline trimming cut 1 base from V and 4 bases from J; bases unmatched to any gene: 11. Per the germline V gene, CDR1 is LNHNV and CDR2 is YYDKDF (reference sequence). CDR3 protein: CATSRGQGAPEGYGYTF. The CDR3 nucleotides read TGTGCCACCAGCAGAGGTCAGGGGGCACCGGAGGGCTATGGCTACACCTTC.

The chain couples TRBV5-1 to TRBJ1-6; D may be TRBD1 (5 bases). Germline V gene lookup returns CDR1 SGHRS and CDR2 YFSETQ. V gave up 0 bases and J gave up 8 bases, with 12 bases separating them. This CDR3 region has 15 residues. CDR3 region: CASSLGAGYHSPLHF. The CDR3 DNA reads TGCGCCAGCAGCTTGGGTGCAGGGTATCATTCACCCCTCCACTTT.

This chain links TRBV19 with TRBJ1-1; D may be TRBD1 (5 bases). CDR3 length: 15 amino acids. CDR1 is LNHDA, CDR2 SQIVND, per germline (reference sequence). V was trimmed by 3 bases and J by 9 bases, leaving 20 bases between them. Here the CDR3 DNA reads TGTGCCAGTAGTATTACCCCCAGTAGTCGGGGGAAAGCTTTCTTT. Translating it yields CASSITPSSRGKAFF.

This clone was observed once. The rearrangement links TRBV4-1 to TRBJ1-4; D remains ambiguous. The V and J ends lost 5 bases and 6 bases respectively, with 22 bases between them. In germline, CDR1 is MGHRA, CDR2 YSYEKL. The CDR3 is 17 residues long. CDR3 nucleotide sequence: TGCGCCAGCAGCGCCGACCTGCTACGGGTTGGATATGAAAAACTGTTTTTT. It specifies CASSADLLRVGYEKLFF.

The chain couples TRBV9 to TRBJ2-1, with TRBD2 identical over 11 bases. Germline CDR1 SGDLS, CDR2 YYNGEE. J gave up 5 bases and V 5 bases, and 3 bases lay outside the gene matches. The CDR3 is made up of 14 amino acids. The DNA for the CDR3 is TGTGCCAGCAGGGGACTAGCGGATCACAATGAGCAGTTCTTC. Protein product: CASRGLADHNEQFF.